This T cell receptor beta chain came from a study of T-cell memory formation after mild COVID-19. TCRdb independently ran MiXCR on the 5' RACE reads; one entry per CDR3 protein. The top ten hold approximately 5.1% of the sample, which has approximately 98,000 distinct CDR3 sequences, over 15% seen once. Looked up from germline, CDR1 is SGHRS and CDR2 is YFSETQ. CDR3 length equals 16 residues. This clonotype was seen just once. One end of the junction fails to match germline, which may point to a read error. The chain has TRBV5-1 and TRBJ2-7, with 8 nucleotides matching TRBD2. The clonotype comes from a man aged 18 to 29 who had mild COVID-19 (a few samples of this study predate the infection). Cell type and time point are not known. Material: PBMCs or a T cell subset sorted from them (not recorded which). This chain's CDR3 is CASSLSPGLADYEHYF. Written as DNA, the CDR3 is TGCGCCAGCAGCTTGTCTCCAGGACTAGCCGATTACGAGCATTACTTC.